Sequencing of this T cell receptor (beta chain) was carried out in a study of Graves' ophthalmopathy and Graves' hyperthyroidism (dated 2018 in TCRdb). Turning to the overall study: Peripheral blood samples were taken at the time of initial diagnosis, before any treatment was given. To explore V-J signatures distinguishing ophthalmopathy from hyperthyroidism, a discovery set of 100 or so patients (about 43 ophthalmopathy, over 55 stable hyperthyroidism) was enrolled. The roughly 90 discovery patients were divided at random into training and test sets in a 7:3 ratio. To tell Graves' ophthalmopathy apart from Graves' hyperthyroidism, and to predict which patients would progress to ophthalmopathy, the study relied on TCR beta repertoire signatures. An independent validation cohort was composed of some 18 hyperthyroidism patients and over 15 patients who later progressed from hyperthyroidism to ophthalmopathy. In total, approximately 130 blood samples were TCR-sequenced: approximately 42 ophthalmopathy, roughly 80 hyperthyroidism and approximately 17 hyperthyroidism-to-ophthalmopathy patients. In over 5 hyperthyroidism patients, the T-cell repertoire of thyroid tissue was compared with the T-cell repertoire of blood. After sampling, hyperthyroidism patients received methimazole starting at 30 mg daily, and ophthalmopathy patients received high-dose intravenous methylprednisolone.

Patients with ophthalmopathy had moderately to severely active disease, with a Clinical Activity Score of 3 or more, a NOSPECS grade of 4 or more, and a disease duration of less than 3 months. Patients were excluded if they had other autoimmune diseases, uncontrolled infections, pregnancy or lactation. Clinical symptoms, serum thyroxine, TRAb, thyroid ultrasound and orbital computed tomography formed the basis of the diagnosis. Ficoll-Paque density gradient centrifugation was used to isolate PBMCs from about 9 ml of fresh peripheral blood. Total RNA was extracted using Trizol reagent, and RNA quality was checked on an Agilent 2100 Bioanalyzer. The paper as a whole reports these results and caveats: Sample size was not predetermined statistically, and investigators were not blinded to group allocation. Most expanded thyroid clonotypes with frequency above 0.001 were also detected in blood, suggesting blood repertoires may reflect the thyroid immune response. In validation, the model predicted ophthalmopathy progression with more than 70% sensitivity and roughly 72% specificity; about a dozen predicted patients were CT-confirmed with GO in a median of about 6.1 months. Ophthalmopathy was separated from stable hyperthyroidism by the 13-signature model with 85% to 90% sensitivity and less than 82% specificity in cross-validation and with 80%/75% in the test set.

For repertoire sequencing, the TCR beta CDR3 regions were amplified from RNA transcripts. The first round of RT-PCR was done with HTBI primers and the Qiagen OneStep RT-PCR kit, and was followed by a second round of multiplex PCR, then size selection and purification. Sequencing of the libraries was carried out on an Illumina HiSeq2000 in paired-end mode with 100 bp reads. On the study's bioinformatics: SOAPnuke was used to process the reads, throwing out any read that had adapters, had uncalled bases, had a mean Phred below 15, or lacked an exact constant-primer or identifier match. COPE v1.2.5 was used to merge high-quality paired reads. Clonotypes were defined as unique nucleotide sequences and were aligned to IMGT TRB V, D and J references using MiTCR v1.1. Only V-J combinations with frequency above 0.0001 were analysed, covering approximately 99% of repertoires. For each V-J combination, a TCR clonal expansion and chaos score was defined as the ratio of F50 clonal expansion to chaos observed in the TCRdist matrix. Welch's t-statistics and random forest were used to reduce the features to 10 to 15 V-J combinations, which were then used as input to a naive Bayes classifier. The Morisita-Horn index was used to measure how similar the thyroid and blood repertoires were. TCRdb took the public reads, trimmed them with fastp at Q25, ran MiXCR for clone calling and kept in-frame beta chains. Entries that share a CDR3 protein sequence are merged under the most common genes and DNA. The V and J calls come from TCRdb's annotation, not from the publication. Across this sample there are roughly 500,000 distinct CDR3 sequences, with around an eighth seen only once. The ten largest clones capture roughly 9.8% of the sample.

This clonotype was picked up many times. Its antigen specificity is not known. Per-nucleotide qualities are absent, and no much larger clonotype sits a single base away. Material: blood. The TCR sequence derives from a woman aged 30 to 39 with Graves' ophthalmopathy. Donor details come from another sample of the same person, matched by shared clones.

The CDR3 protein: CASSRDRGLQPQHF. The DNA sequence follows: TGTGCCAGCAGCCGGGACAGGGGGCTTCAGCCCCAGCATTTT. The chain is assembled from TRBV12-3 or TRBV12-4 and TRBJ1-5; a stretch of 12 junction bases matches TRBD1. Including the terminal cysteine and phenylalanine, the CDR3 comprises 14 residues. Only the CDR3 DNA stays, 42 bases, in frame from base 1. At the junction V is shortened by 6 bases and J by 6 bases; bases outside the gene matches: 3.